Sequencing of this T cell receptor (beta chain) was carried out in a study of T cells in Graves' hyperthyroidism and ophthalmopathy. The investigators amplified TCR beta CDR3 regions from RNA transcripts. A first-round RT-PCR of the TCR CDR3 used the HTBI primer set. TCRdb reprocessed the multiplex PCR reads with MiXCR, giving one entry per CDR3 protein. The data contain about 710,000 distinct CDR3 sequences, less than 20% of them singletons. Graves' hyperthyroidism showing no ophthalmopathy progression within 18 months was considered stable. Findings of the study overall: The model's output predicted ophthalmopathy at a median of roughly 6 months prior to onset.

Remarks on this clonotype: The antigen is undetermined. An end of the junction differs from the germline gene, which may be a read error.

Germline CDR1 and CDR2: SEHNR and FQNEAQ (reference sequence). The CDR3 runs 16 residues. The source material was blood. This TCR derives from a man aged 18 to 30 with Graves' hyperthyroidism. The V call is TRBV7-9, the J call TRBJ2-1; 7 nucleotides align to TRBD2. The CDR3 nucleotides read TGTGCCAGCCGCTTCTTTGTGGGACTATACAACAATGAGCAGTTCTTC. Translated: CASRFFVGLYNNEQFF.